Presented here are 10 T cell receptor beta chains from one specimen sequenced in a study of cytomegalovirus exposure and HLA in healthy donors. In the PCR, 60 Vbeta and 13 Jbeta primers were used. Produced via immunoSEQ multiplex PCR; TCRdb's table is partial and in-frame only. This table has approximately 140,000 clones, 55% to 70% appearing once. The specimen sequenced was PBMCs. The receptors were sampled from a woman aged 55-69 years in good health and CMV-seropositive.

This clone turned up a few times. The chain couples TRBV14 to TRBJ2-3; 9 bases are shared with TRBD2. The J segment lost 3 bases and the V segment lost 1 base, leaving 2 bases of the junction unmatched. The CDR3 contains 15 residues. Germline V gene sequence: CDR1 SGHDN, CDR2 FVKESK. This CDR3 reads CASSQVGLATDTQYF. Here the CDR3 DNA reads TGTGCCAGCAGCCAAGTCGGACTAGCGACAGATACGCAGTATTTT.

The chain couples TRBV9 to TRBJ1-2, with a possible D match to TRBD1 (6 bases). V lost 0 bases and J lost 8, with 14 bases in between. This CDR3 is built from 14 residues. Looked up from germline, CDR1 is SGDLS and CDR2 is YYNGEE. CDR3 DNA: TGTGCCAGCAGCGTAGGAGGGGGTTTTGGCGGCTACACCTTC. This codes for CASSVGGGFGGYTF.

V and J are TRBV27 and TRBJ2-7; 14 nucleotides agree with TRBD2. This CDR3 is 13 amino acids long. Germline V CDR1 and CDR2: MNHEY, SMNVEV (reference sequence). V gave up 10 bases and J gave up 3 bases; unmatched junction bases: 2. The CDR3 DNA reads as TGTGCCATCGGACTAGCGGGAGGCTACGAGCAGTACTTC. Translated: CAIGLAGGYEQYF.

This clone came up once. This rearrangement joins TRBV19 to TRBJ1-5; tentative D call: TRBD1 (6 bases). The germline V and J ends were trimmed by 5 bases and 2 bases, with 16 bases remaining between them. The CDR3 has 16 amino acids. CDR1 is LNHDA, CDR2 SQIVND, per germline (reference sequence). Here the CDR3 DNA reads TGTGCCAGTAGTTTTCAGGGACAAATGCGCAATCAGCCCCAGCATTTT. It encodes CASSFQGQMRNQPQHF.

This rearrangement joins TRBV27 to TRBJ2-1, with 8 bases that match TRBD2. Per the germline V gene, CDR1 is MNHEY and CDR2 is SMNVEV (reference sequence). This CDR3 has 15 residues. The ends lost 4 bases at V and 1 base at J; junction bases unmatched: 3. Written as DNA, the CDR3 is TGTGCCAGCAGTTCAGCGGGGGTGTCCTACAATGAGCAGTTCTTC. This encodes CASSSAGVSYNEQFF.

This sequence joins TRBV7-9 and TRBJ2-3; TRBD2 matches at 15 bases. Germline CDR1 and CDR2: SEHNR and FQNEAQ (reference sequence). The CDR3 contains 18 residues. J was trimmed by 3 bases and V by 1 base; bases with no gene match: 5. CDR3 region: CASSLGTSGRALTDTQYF. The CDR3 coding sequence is TGTGCCAGCAGCTTAGGGACTAGCGGGAGGGCCCTGACAGATACGCAGTATTTT.

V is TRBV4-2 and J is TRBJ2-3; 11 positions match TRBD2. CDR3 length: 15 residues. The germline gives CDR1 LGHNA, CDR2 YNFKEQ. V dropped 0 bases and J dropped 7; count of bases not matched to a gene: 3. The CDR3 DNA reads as TGTGCCAGCAGCCAAGAAACTAGCGGGAGCAATACGCAGTATTTT. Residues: CASSQETSGSNTQYF.

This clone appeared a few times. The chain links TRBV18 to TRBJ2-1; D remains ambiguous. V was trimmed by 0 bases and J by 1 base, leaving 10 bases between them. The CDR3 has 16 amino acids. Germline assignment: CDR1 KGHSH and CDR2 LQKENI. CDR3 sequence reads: CASSPPSGASYNEQFF. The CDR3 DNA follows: TGTGCCAGCTCACCACCGTCAGGCGCGTCCTACAATGAGCAGTTCTTC.

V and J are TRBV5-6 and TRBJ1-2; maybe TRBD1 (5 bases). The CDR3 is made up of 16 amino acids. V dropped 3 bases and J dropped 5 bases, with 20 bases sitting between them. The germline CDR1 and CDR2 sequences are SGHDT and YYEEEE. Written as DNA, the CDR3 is TGTGCCAGCAGCTCGCTGCAGGGCAGCCATACATATGGCTACACCTTC. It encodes CASSSLQGSHTYGYTF.

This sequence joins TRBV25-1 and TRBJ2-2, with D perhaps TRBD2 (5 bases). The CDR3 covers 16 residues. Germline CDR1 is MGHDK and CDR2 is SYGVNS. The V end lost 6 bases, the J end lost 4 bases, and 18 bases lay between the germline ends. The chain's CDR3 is CASSPPARASTGELFF. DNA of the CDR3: TGTGCCAGCAGCCCCCCAGCGAGGGCGAGCACCGGGGAGCTGTTTTTT.